Below are 10 T cell receptor beta chains sequenced from a single sample in a study of blood T cells in healthy people across ages (dated by TCRdb to between 2015 and 2016). Library preparation was by 5' RACE. The sequencer was an Illumina HiSeq 2500. The second PCR ran for roughly 7 to 12 cycles and used a J-beta primer mix along with a sample-barcoded 5' primer. In-frame beta chains were kept once TCRdb had trimmed the public reads at Q25 with fastp and called clones with MiXCR. Under each unique CDR3 protein, matching rows form one entry showing the most common genes and DNA. For this sample there are 650,000 to 900,000 distinct CDR3 sequences; about 59% appear just once. The ten largest account for 25% to 35% of the sample. Sequencing input: blood. The receptors derive from a man between 25 and 39 years old in good health.

In this sample, this clonotype turned up many times. V gene TRBV10-3 combines with J gene TRBJ2-3; 7 nucleotides agree with TRBD1. V trimming: 9 bases; J trimming: 3 bases; junction bases outside the gene matches: 6. In germline, CDR1 is ENHRY, CDR2 SYGVKD. CDR3 length: 13 residues. In DNA form, the CDR3 reads TGTGCCATTACTTCGGGACAGACAGATACGCAGTATTTT. Its protein product is CAITSGQTDTQYF.

V usage is TRBV28 and J usage is TRBJ2-5, with D possibly matching TRBD1 (5 bases). Gene TRBJ2-7 matches the end of the DNA better, so the J call may be wrong. Germline assignment: CDR1 MDHEN and CDR2 SYDVKM. This CDR3 is built from 15 residues. The CDR3 DNA follows: TGTGCCAGCAGTTTGGCTTGGACACGGCCTGGCGAGCAGTACTTC. Encoded protein: CASSLAWTRPGEQYF.

The chain combines TRBV29-1 with TRBJ1-2; a weak D match, TRBD1 (5 bases). This CDR3 contains 11 residues. Germline values: CDR1 SQVTM, CDR2 ANQGSEA. CDR3 loop: CNDQGNYGYTF. In DNA form, the CDR3 reads TGCAACGACCAGGGTAACTATGGCTACACCTTC.

The rearrangement links TRBV20-1 to TRBJ2-1; the D is unclear. Germline V gene lookup returns CDR1 DFQATT and CDR2 SNEGSKA (reference sequence). V lost 6 bases, J lost 1 base, and 19 bases lay in between. This CDR3 comprises 16 residues. The CDR3 DNA follows: TGCAGTGCGCCCAGCTGGCGCGATGAATCCTACAATGAGCAGTTCTTC. This encodes CSAPSWRDESYNEQFF.

The J gene is TRBJ2-3, the V gene TRBV20-1; D might be TRBD1 or TRBD2, each matching 6 bases. The CDR3 length is 16 residues. V lost 4 bases, J lost 0 bases, and 17 bases lay in between. CDR1 is DFQATT, CDR2 SNEGSKA, per germline (reference sequence). CDR3 coding DNA: TGCAGTGCTAAGGTCGGAGGGGGTAGGAGCACAGATACGCAGTATTTT. Its translation is CSAKVGGGRSTDTQYF.

The gene calls are TRBV5-1 and TRBJ1-6; possible D gene TRBD1, 6 bases. This CDR3 has 13 amino acids. V shed 4 bases and J shed 9 bases, with 11 bases lying between them. Germline V gene lookup returns CDR1 SGHRS and CDR2 YFSETQ. CDR3 in DNA: TGCGCCAGCAGCGCATCAGGGGTTTCACCCCTCCACTTT. Its protein product is CASSASGVSPLHF.

The rearrangement uses TRBV20-1 and TRBJ1-1; the D gene is possibly TRBD1 (5 bases). Looked up from germline, CDR1 is DFQATT and CDR2 is SNEGSKA (reference sequence). V was trimmed by 0 bases and J by 10 bases, leaving 18 bases between them. CDR3 length equals 14 residues. The CDR3 coding sequence is TGCAGTGCTAGAGATATCGCCAGGGAGAGTCTAGCTTTCTTT. Its translation: CSARDIARESLAFF.

This chain uses TRBV3-1 with TRBJ1-1; no firm D call. The CDR3 is made up of 14 amino acids. V gave up 1 base and J gave up 4 bases, with 10 bases separating them. Germline CDR1 and CDR2: LGHDT and YNNKEL (reference sequence). The chain's CDR3 is CASSQGGSATEAFF. CDR3 in DNA: TGTGCCAGCAGCCAAGGCGGGAGCGCCACTGAAGCTTTCTTT.

Only one count was recorded for this clonotype. The genes are TRBV20-1 and TRBJ2-1, with 8 bases lining up with TRBD2. Germline V gene lookup returns CDR1 DFQATT and CDR2 SNEGSKA (reference sequence). With V trimmed by 5 bases and J by 3 bases, 9 bases remained unmatched. The CDR3 consists of 15 residues. CDR3 region: CSAPPLAGGYNEQFF. In DNA form, the CDR3 reads TGCAGTGCTCCCCCCCTGGCGGGGGGCTACAATGAGCAGTTCTTC.

In this sample, this clonotype turned up a few times. J is TRBJ2-5 and V is TRBV29-1; D is undetermined. Trimming removed 2 bases at V and 7 bases at J, with 14 bases between. The germline CDR1 and CDR2 sequences are SQVTM and ANQGSEA. CDR3 length equals 13 residues. Here the CDR3 DNA reads TGCAGCGTTGAAAGTAGTGGGGAAGCGACCCAGTACTTC. Translating it yields CSVESSGEATQYF.